A selection of T cell receptor beta chains follows, all from one sample in a study of control samples from healthy donors and cancer patients. TCRdb's copy holds only in-frame clones and misses some; the assay was immunoSEQ multiplex PCR. The data hold 85,000 to 95,000 clones, with 82% observed a single time. The sample comprised blood. These receptors all come from a woman aged 55-69 years in good health. Each CDR3 is given with its conserved first and last residue. The order of the fields is clone size, D gene, J gene, V gene, CDR3 protein, CDR3 DNA. A D gene is named only where the DNA matches it firmly. The listing skips clone size in some rows; elsewhere it reads once, few, many or a size class.

>.|TRBD1|TRBJ2-5|TRBV4-1
CASSRGAGGETQYF
TGCGCCAGCAGTAGAGGGGCAGGGGGAGAGACCCAGTACTTC
>.|.|TRBJ2-7|TRBV10-2
CASSEGSVGSQYF
TGCGCCAGCAGTGAGGGGTCAGTAGGTTCGCAGTACTTC
>.|TRBD1|TRBJ1-5|TRBV5-8
CATGTTGTQPQHF
TGTGCCACCGGAACGACAGGGACTCAGCCCCAGCATTTT
>.|.|TRBJ1-4|TRBV3-1/TRBV3-2
CASSRSLQGELFF
TGTGCCAGCAGCCGAAGCCTACAGGGTGAACTGTTTTTT
>.|TRBD1|TRBJ1-2|TRBV27
CASSLGGQGAGGYTF
TGTGCCAGCAGTTTAGGGGGACAGGGGGCGGGCGGCTACACCTTC
>once|TRBD2|TRBJ2-2|TRBV6-1
CASSEGSSGRSGELFF
TGTGCCAGCAGTGAAGGGTCTAGCGGGAGATCCGGGGAGCTGTTTTTT
>once|.|TRBJ2-1|TRBV12-3/TRBV12-4
CASLGTNNEQFF
TGTGCCAGCTTGGGGACGAACAATGAGCAGTTCTTC
>.|.|TRBJ2-3|TRBV10-3
CAIKKTASTDTQYF
TGTGCCATCAAGAAGACAGCTAGCACAGATACGCAGTATTTT
>.|TRBD1|TRBJ2-7|TRBV7-2
CASSGGQGAVDEQYF
TGTGCCAGCAGCGGCGGACAGGGGGCGGTCGACGAGCAGTACTTC
>.|TRBD2|TRBJ2-3|TRBV29-1
CSVEGLAGDPDTQYF
TGCAGCGTTGAGGGCCTAGCGGGAGACCCAGATACGCAGTATTTT
>.|.|TRBJ2-1|TRBV5-1
CASSLPTGYNEQFF
TGCGCCAGCAGCTTACCAACTGGTTACAATGAGCAGTTCTTC
>.|.|TRBJ1-3|TRBV5-6
CASSLWGTQGNTIYF
TGTGCCAGCAGCTTGTGGGGGACCCAAGGAAACACCATATATTTT
>.|.|TRBJ2-1|TRBV5-1
CASSLPTDGGNEQFF
TGCGCCAGCAGCTTGCCGACCGACGGGGGTAATGAGCAGTTCTTC
>few|TRBD1|TRBJ1-6|TRBV5-4
CASSTGQGKNSPLHF
TGTGCCAGCAGCACCGGACAGGGGAAAAATTCACCCCTCCACTTT
>.|TRBD2|TRBJ2-2|TRBV19
CASMGLAGSGNGGELFF
TGTGCCAGTATGGGACTAGCGGGGTCGGGGAACGGCGGGGAGCTGTTTTTT
>few|.|TRBJ2-5|TRBV11-2
CASSRWRETQYF
TGTGCCAGCAGCCGTTGGCGAGAGACCCAGTACTTC
>.|TRBD2|TRBJ2-3|TRBV3-1/TRBV3-2
CASSQDYGRGDTQYF
TGTGCCAGCAGCCAAGATTACGGGAGGGGAGATACGCAGTATTTT
>few|.|TRBJ1-1|TRBV12-3/TRBV12-4
CASTPGEPKSGFF
TGTGCCAGCACCCCAGGGGAGCCCAAAAGTGGTTTCTTT
>.|.|TRBJ2-7|TRBV18
CASSPDIPKQYF
TGTGCCAGCTCCCCCGATATTCCTAAGCAGTACTTC
>.|TRBD1|TRBJ1-1|TRBV14
CASTRQGASTEAFF
TGTGCCAGCACCCGACAGGGGGCGAGCACTGAAGCTTTCTTT
>.|.|TRBJ2-7|TRBV11-2
CASSLNTVASEQYF
TGTGCCAGCAGCTTAAACACGGTCGCGAGCGAGCAGTACTTC
>.|.|TRBJ2-1|TRBV3-1/TRBV3-2
CASSRYIEQFF
TGTGCCAGCAGCCGATATATTGAGCAGTTCTTC
>.|.|TRBJ1-1|TRBV4-1
CASSQQQYTEAFF
TGCGCCAGCAGCCAACAGCAATACACTGAAGCTTTCTTT
>.|.|TRBJ2-7|TRBV20-1
CSAMSLDEQYF
TGCAGTGCCATGTCCCTCGACGAGCAGTACTTC
>.|TRBD1|TRBJ1-5|TRBV19
CASSKGTGKRSNQPQHF
TGTGCCAGTAGTAAGGGGACAGGGAAAAGGAGCAATCAGCCCCAGCATTTT
>.|.|TRBJ1-6|TRBV27
CASSYGNSPLHF
TGTGCCAGCAGTTATGGAAATTCACCCCTCCACTTT
>.|TRBD1|TRBJ1-2|TRBV7-6
CASSLDSGGKGYTF
TGTGCCAGCAGCTTAGATTCAGGGGGCAAGGGCTACACCTTC
>.|.|TRBJ2-7|TRBV28
CASSLAGYEQYF
TGTGCCAGCAGTTTGGCAGGTTACGAGCAGTACTTC
>.|TRBD2|TRBJ2-7|TRBV6-5
CASSRTSGGVHEQYF
TGTGCCAGCAGCCGAACTAGCGGGGGAGTCCACGAGCAGTACTTC
>.|TRBD2|TRBJ2-7|TRBV15
CATSRGGLAYEQYF
TGTGCCACCAGCAGGGGGGGACTAGCCTACGAGCAGTACTTC
>.|.|TRBJ2-5|TRBV28
CASSQQRGAQYF
TGTGCCAGCAGCCAACAACGCGGGGCCCAGTACTTC
>.|.|TRBJ2-1|TRBV4-2
CASSQDASSSYNEQFF
TGTGCCAGCAGCCAAGATGCCAGTAGCTCCTACAATGAGCAGTTCTTC
>.|.|TRBJ1-5|TRBV19
CATATRGPLLNQPQHF
TGTGCCACCGCCACCCGGGGCCCCCTTCTCAATCAGCCCCAGCATTTT
>.|.|TRBJ1-4|TRBV7-9
CASSLPGDNEKLFF
TGTGCCAGCAGCTTACCCGGGGATAATGAAAAACTGTTTTTT
>.|.|TRBJ2-1|TRBV3-1/TRBV3-2
CASSPQRGGNEQFF
TGTGCCAGCAGCCCCCAGCGTGGGGGCAATGAGCAGTTCTTC
>.|.|TRBJ1-6|TRBV19
CASNKFQGNSPLHF
TGTGCCAGTAACAAGTTTCAGGGCAATTCACCCCTCCACTTT
>.|.|TRBJ2-1|TRBV11-2
CASSPQRATYNEQFF
TGTGCCAGCAGCCCCCAGCGGGCAACCTACAATGAGCAGTTCTTC
>.|.|TRBJ2-3|TRBV28
CASSTTYPTPTRTDTQYF
TGTGCCAGCAGTACCACGTACCCCACTCCGACGCGCACAGATACGCAGTATTTT
>few|TRBD2|TRBJ2-7|TRBV3-1/TRBV3-2
CASSPWTSGREQYF
TGTGCCAGCAGCCCTTGGACTAGCGGACGGGAGCAGTACTTC
>.|.|TRBJ1-1|TRBV29-1
CSGQQGSTEAFF
TGCAGCGGACAGCAGGGGAGCACTGAAGCTTTCTTT
>.|TRBD2|TRBJ2-2|TRBV4-2
CASSHPSGPTGELFF
TGTGCCAGCAGCCATCCTAGCGGCCCCACCGGGGAGCTGTTTTTT
>.|.|TRBJ2-6|TRBV5-6
CASSLVTGANVLTF
TGTGCCAGCAGCTTGGTTACCGGGGCCAACGTCCTGACTTTC
>once|TRBD2|TRBJ2-7|TRBV5-8
CASSFLTSGGQDYEQYF
TGTGCCAGCAGCTTTCTGACTAGCGGGGGACAAGATTACGAGCAGTACTTC
>.|TRBD1|TRBJ1-6|TRBV6-6
CASKETGSSPLHF
TGTGCCAGCAAAGAGACAGGGAGTTCACCCCTCCACTTT
>.|.|TRBJ1-1|TRBV18
CASSPLKGPGSEAFF
TGTGCCAGCTCACCACTCAAAGGACCGGGGTCTGAAGCTTTCTTT
>.|.|TRBJ1-2|TRBV6-5
CASGDQGSYGYTF
TGTGCCAGCGGAGACCAGGGGAGCTATGGCTACACCTTC
>.|.|TRBJ2-5|TRBV18
CASSPDVGETQYF
TGTGCCAGCTCACCAGACGTCGGGGAGACCCAGTACTTC
>.|TRBD2|TRBJ2-3|TRBV28
CASSPHPGTSVGTDTQYF
TGTGCCAGCAGTCCCCATCCCGGGACTAGTGTGGGTACAGATACGCAGTATTTT
>.|.|TRBJ2-6|TRBV28
CASSLVWLGVGSGANVLTF
TGTGCCAGCAGTTTAGTTTGGTTAGGGGTTGGCTCTGGGGCCAACGTCCTGACTTTC
>.|.|TRBJ2-1|TRBV3-1/TRBV3-2
CASSQAPTNQQFF
TGTGCCAGCAGCCAAGCTCCGACTAACCAGCAGTTCTTC
>.|.|TRBJ1-3|TRBV7-6
CASSLGGNTIYF
TGTGCCAGCAGCTTAGGGGGAAACACCATATATTTT
>.|.|TRBJ1-1|TRBV6-6
CASSRIESNTEAFF
TGTGCCAGCAGCCGAATCGAATCGAACACTGAAGCTTTCTTT
>few|.|TRBJ2-2|TRBV11-2
CASSRLAGELFF
TGTGCCAGCAGCCGACTAGCCGGGGAGCTGTTTTTT
>.|TRBD2|TRBJ2-1|TRBV4-1
CASSQDRSGGNYNEQFF
TGCGCCAGCAGCCAAGATAGGTCGGGGGGGAATTACAATGAGCAGTTCTTC
>.|.|TRBJ1-4|TRBV27
CASARTATNEKLFF
TGTGCCAGCGCTCGGACAGCAACTAATGAAAAACTGTTTTTT